This T cell receptor (beta chain) comes out of a study of T-cell reconstitution after alpha-beta-depleted transplantation in children (dated by TCRdb to about 2016). At the level of the whole study: T-cell immune reconstitution after TCRalphabeta/CD19-depleted allogeneic hematopoietic cell transplantation in children was quantitatively tracked in the study by means of TCR repertoire profiling.

Libraries were constructed by PCR. Reads for this sample came from an Illumina HiSeq 2500. TCR library preparation used molecular barcoding, with unique molecular identifiers applied to normalize quantification of the TCRbeta repertoire. TCRdb itself trimmed the public reads at Q25 with fastp, ran MiXCR and retained productive beta chains. Rows are unified per CDR3 protein, each entry keeping the most common DNA and genes. In all, the sample holds about 300,000 distinct CDR3 sequences, and 9.5% to 13% of those were seen once. The ten largest clones add up to 7.5% of the sample. CDR1 and CDR2 are read off the germline V gene as SGHVS and FQNEAQ. The CDR3 runs 14 amino acids, cysteine and phenylalanine included. The CDR3 DNA has 42 bases and is translated from base 1. Trimming removed 2 bases from V and 5 bases from J, leaving 12 bases between the germline ends. Broad study findings and their caveats: Apparently early alphabetaT-cell count recovery about two months after transplant reportedly relied on only several hundred rapidly expanded clones derived from non-depleted graft cells. Over subsequent months, a decline in hyperexpanded clone frequencies was noted, and after one year, T-cell counts and TCRbeta diversity were mostly ascribed to newly produced T cells. In some patients, high TCRbeta diversity at day 60 was attributed to recipient T cells and intrathymic progenitors that had survived conditioning.

Concerning this clonotype itself: It lacks a known antigen. Base qualities are not at hand, and no much larger clone is one base apart.

This specimen's treatment or condition label, per the study, means: allogeneic hematopoietic cell transplantation with graft depleted of TCRalphabeta T cells and CD19 B cells. Transplant recipients were children who received TCRalphabeta/CD19-depleted allogeneic hematopoietic cell grafts. The material was PBMCs, obtained before TCRalphabeta/CD19-depleted stem cell transplant. This chain is built from TRBV7-8 and TRBJ2-5, with the D call tentatively TRBD1 or TRBD2, each fitting 7 bases. The receptor's source is a boy younger than two with acute myeloid leukemia, due to receive a stem cell transplant. The sequenced DNA: TGTGCCAGCAGCTTACAGGGGGGGGGGGAGACCCAGTACTTC. This codes for CASSLQGGGETQYF. Reference TRBV7-8 and TRBJ2-5 genes cover what lies past the CDR3, so the full variable domain is GAGVSQSPRYKVAKRGQDVALRCDPISGHVSLFWYQQALGQGPEFLTYFQNEAQLDKSGLPSDRFFAERPEGSVSTLKIQRTQQEDSAVYLCASSLQGGGETQYFGPGTRLLVL.